This T cell receptor beta chain is drawn from a study of blood T cell repertoires in COVID-19. Data came from immunoSEQ multiplex PCR; TCRdb stores just in-frame clones and leaves some out. The sample includes over 60,000 clones, 70% to 90% of them seen just once. Input material: peripheral blood. This receptor was identified in a man between 65 and 80 years old with active or convalescent COVID-19.

The CDR3 loop is CASSLSGRGGQETQYF. CDR3 in DNA: TGTGCCAGCAGTTTATCGGGTAGGGGGGGTCAAGAGACCCAGTACTTC. The V gene is TRBV27, the J gene TRBJ2-5; D possibly corresponds to TRBD2 (7 bases). The CDR3 is 16 residues long. The V gene lost 0 bases and the J gene lost 2 bases, with 13 bases spanning the gap. CDR1 is MNHEY, CDR2 SMNVEV, per germline (reference sequence).